Listed here are 18 T cell receptor beta chains from one sample, sequenced in a study of cytomegalovirus exposure and HLA in healthy donors. Amplification used 60 Vbeta primers and 13 Jbeta primers. This table comes from immunoSEQ multiplex PCR, and its TCRdb copy is limited to in-frame clones, with some not included. The sample has approximately 110,000 clones, 75% to 85% seen once. Sample: PBMCs. The origin of the receptors is a man in his forties or fifties in good health and CMV-seronegative.

The chain has TRBV9 and TRBJ2-6, with no clear D. Trimming pared 3 bases from V and 0 bases from J, leaving 7 bases between. This CDR3 has 15 residues. CDR1 and CDR2 (germline): SGDLS, YYNGEE. The CDR3 reads CASSAYGSGANVLTF. The CDR3 DNA is TGTGCCAGCAGCGCCTACGGCTCTGGGGCCAACGTCCTGACTTTC.

This clone has only a few counts. The J gene is TRBJ1-2, the V gene TRBV2, with TRBD1 matching 10 bases. Trimming cost V 4 bases and J 4 bases; bases outside gene matches: 15. Germline loops: CDR1 SNHLY, CDR2 FYNNEI. The CDR3 contains 18 residues. CDR3 nucleotides: TGTGCCAGCAGTGCTGGGCCCATTGGGACAGGGGCCTCCTATGGCTACACCTTC. Translating gives CASSAGPIGTGASYGYTF. Together with reference TRBV2 and TRBJ1-2, the CDR3 gives the full variable domain: EPEVTQTPSHQVTQMGQEVILRCVPISNHLYFYWYRQILGQKVEFLVSFYNNEISEKSEIFDDQFSVERPDGSNFTLKIRSTKLEDSAMYFCASSAGPIGTGASYGYTFGSGTRLTVV.

V gene TRBV7-3 combines with J gene TRBJ2-3; 7 bases line up with TRBD2. CDR1 and CDR2 from the germline V gene are SGHTA and FQGTGA. Losses at the gene ends were 4 bases for V and 3 bases for J; bases not matched to a gene: 4. The CDR3 runs 14 residues. In DNA, the CDR3 is TGTGCCAGCAGCTGGATGGGGGGGACAGATACGCAGTATTTT. It is translated as CASSWMGGTDTQYF.

The chain joins TRBV6-5 to TRBJ1-2; 10 bases map to TRBD1. V was pared by 2 bases and J by 1 base, with 1 base of the junction left unmatched. Germline V CDR1 and CDR2: MNHEY, SVGAGI. This CDR3 contains 15 residues. CDR3 residues: CASSYRTGGNYGYTF. The CDR3 region has the DNA TGTGCCAGCAGTTACCGGACAGGGGGTAACTATGGCTACACCTTC.

This chain joins TRBV6-1 and TRBJ2-5, with 9 bases fitting TRBD1. The DNA end is a closer match to TRBJ2-7, so the J assignment may be wrong. The CDR3 has 14 amino acids. Germline V gene lookup returns CDR1 MNHNS and CDR2 SASEGT. The CDR3 is CASIVGTGFYEQYF. DNA of the CDR3: TGTGCCAGCATCGTTGGGACAGGGTTCTACGAGCAGTACTTC.

This rearrangement joins TRBV5-1 to TRBJ1-2, with TRBD1 identical over 7 bases. After removal of 0 bases from V and 4 bases from J, the junction contained 21 bases not matched to a gene. The CDR3 is 20 amino acids. Germline values: CDR1 SGHRS, CDR2 YFSETQ. The CDR3 loop reads CASSLDYFRGQLVTSYGYTF. The CDR3 region has the DNA TGCGCCAGCAGCTTGGACTATTTCCGGGGACAGTTAGTTACCAGCTATGGCTACACCTTC.

V gene TRBV15 combines with J gene TRBJ1-1, with 7 bases fitting TRBD1. J lost 5 bases, V lost 0 bases, and 12 bases had no gene match. The CDR3 contains 17 residues. CDR1 LNHNV and CDR2 YYDKDF come from the germline V gene (reference sequence). The CDR3 loop is CATSRDYRQGRGTEAFF. The CDR3 bases are TGTGCCACCAGCAGAGATTACCGACAGGGACGGGGAACTGAAGCTTTCTTT.

This clone was recorded a few times. The rearrangement joins TRBV7-6 to TRBJ2-5, with 11 bases lining up with TRBD1. The CDR3 spans 16 residues. The J segment lost 7 bases and the V segment lost 5 bases, leaving 12 bases of the junction unmatched. Germline CDR1 reads SGHVS; CDR2 reads FNYEAQ. The CDR3 spells CASSRRDRGFNGTQYF. Written as DNA, the CDR3 is TGTGCCAGCAGCCGCCGGGACAGGGGGTTTAATGGGACCCAGTACTTC. Full variable domain (remainder filled in from reference TRBV7-6 and TRBJ2-5): GAGVSQSPRYKVTKRGQDVALRCDPISGHVSLYWYRQALGQGPEFLTYFNYEAQQDKSGLPNDRFSAERPEGSISTLTIQRTEQRDSAMYRCASSRRDRGFNGTQYFGPGTRLLVL.

This clone was counted once. This chain connects TRBV27 to TRBJ2-2; 10 nucleotides align to TRBD2. There are 16 residues in the CDR3. V lost 8 bases and J lost 1; bases outside the gene matches: 7. CDR1 is MNHEY, CDR2 SMNVEV, per germline (reference sequence). The CDR3 loop is CASRYQRGGNTGELFF. For the CDR3, the DNA is TGTGCCAGCCGCTATCAGCGGGGGGGGAACACCGGGGAGCTGTTTTTT.

The chain combines TRBV5-1 with TRBJ2-1, with D unclear. The germline CDR1 and CDR2 sequences are SGHRS and YFSETQ. The CDR3 runs 13 residues. Deletions cut 0 bases from V and 4 bases from J, with 5 bases between. CDR3: CASSLDGYNEQFF. The CDR3 nucleotides read TGCGCCAGCAGCTTGGACGGGTACAATGAGCAGTTCTTC.

The rearrangement uses TRBV9 and TRBJ1-2; 9 nucleotides line up with TRBD1. Germline CDR1 and CDR2: SGDLS and YYNGEE. The CDR3 length is 15 residues. The junction had 8 bases not matched to a gene; V was cut back by 4 bases and J by 4 bases. In nucleotides, the CDR3 is TGTGCCAGCAGCATTAACAGGGGGCATGGCTATGGCTACACCTTC. Its protein is CASSINRGHGYGYTF.

The V gene is TRBV11-1, the J gene TRBJ2-1; 10 bases are shared with TRBD2. This CDR3 has 16 residues. V was pared by 1 base and J by 9 bases, with 9 bases of the junction left unmatched. Germline V gene sequence: CDR1 SGHAT, CDR2 FQDESV (reference sequence). CDR3 region: CASSLEVVLAGAEQFF. In DNA form, the CDR3 reads TGTGCCAGCAGCTTAGAGGTCGTCCTAGCGGGGGCTGAGCAGTTCTTC.

The rearrangement links TRBV7-2 to TRBJ2-7, with D perhaps TRBD1 (6 bases). Germline values: CDR1 SGHTA, CDR2 FQGNSA. The V end lost 4 bases, the J end lost 6 bases, and 13 bases lay between the germline ends. The length of the CDR3 is 13 residues. CDR3 DNA sequence: TGTGCCAGCAGCTCAACTTGGACAGCCGAGCAGTACTTC. Amino acids: CASSSTWTAEQYF.

This clone has more than one count but fewer than ten. The genes are TRBV5-1 and TRBJ2-5, with 8 nucleotides matching TRBD2. Germline trimming cut 3 bases from V and 0 bases from J; bases unmatched to any gene: 7. Germline CDR1 and CDR2: SGHRS and YFSETQ. The CDR3 has 16 residues. The DNA of the CDR3 is TGCGCCAGCAGCTCCGGGTTAGCGGGAAACCAAGAGACCCAGTACTTC. As protein: CASSSGLAGNQETQYF.

V usage is TRBV19 and J usage is TRBJ1-5, with 8 bases aligning to TRBD1. Germline-derived CDR1 and CDR2 are LNHDA and SQIVND (reference sequence). The junction had 11 bases not matched to a gene; V was cut back by 10 bases and J by 0 bases. This CDR3 region has 16 residues. The CDR3 DNA is TGTGCCACAAAGCACCCCGGACAGGGTAGCAATCAGCCCCAGCATTTT. It specifies CATKHPGQGSNQPQHF.

The gene calls are TRBV5-1 and TRBJ1-3; a weak D match, TRBD1 (6 bases). The length of the CDR3 is 15 residues. Looked up from germline, CDR1 is SGHRS and CDR2 is YFSETQ. V was trimmed by 4 bases and J by 0 bases, leaving 11 bases between them. The chain's CDR3 is CASSPGQSSGNTIYF. The CDR3 DNA reads as TGCGCCAGCAGCCCAGGACAGAGCTCTGGAAACACCATATATTTT.

This chain uses TRBV4-3 with TRBJ1-4; D uncertain. The CDR3 is 15 amino acids. The germline gives CDR1 LGHNA, CDR2 YSLEER. Trimming took off 7 bases at V and 3 bases at J, with 15 bases between the two ends. The CDR3 bases are TGCGCCAGCACTCAACTGCGGGGTCCTAATGAAAAACTGTTTTTT. Translated: CASTQLRGPNEKLFF.

CDR3 coding DNA: TGTGCCAGCAGTTTACTTTCGGGGGGCCCCGGGGCCTACGAGCAGTACTTC. Residues: CASSLLSGGPGAYEQYF. V is TRBV27 and J is TRBJ2-7; D is possibly TRBD2 (7 bases). V was pared by 2 bases and J by 2 bases, with 19 bases between. Per germline, CDR1 MNHEY and CDR2 SMNVEV (reference sequence). This CDR3 comprises 17 residues.